These T cell receptor beta chains were read from a single sample in a study of shared clonotypes between healthy human individuals. Clones were sequenced by immunoSEQ multiplex PCR, and TCRdb holds only the in-frame ones, with some missing. The sample yields over a million clones, around 95% seen once. Sequencing used naive CD4+ T cells sorted from blood. These receptors all come from a man aged 30 to 45 in good health. The CDR3 runs from the conserved cysteine through the conserved F or W. The D gene is left open where the match is weak. Size is stated for part of the rows, as once, few or many counts, or as a class when the clone is expanded.

J gene	V gene	D gene	clone size	CDR3 DNA	CDR3 protein
TRBJ2-7	TRBV6-1	TRBD1	.	TGTGCCAGCAGTGTTTGGGACAGGGGTACCCAAAGCTCCTACGAGCAGTACTTC	CASSVWDRGTQSSYEQYF
TRBJ2-6	TRBV5-1	.	.	TGCGCCAGCAGCCTACGCAGGGGTGGACCCCTCTCTGGGGCCAACGTCCTGACTTTC	CASSLRRGGPLSGANVLTF
TRBJ2-5	TRBV5-1	.	.	TGCGCCAGCAGCCTAGGGGTAGCGGTCAAGACTAAGGAGACCCAGTACTTC	CASSLGVAVKTKETQYF
TRBJ2-7	TRBV6-1	.	once	TGTGCCAGCAGTGTTGATGCCTACGAGCAGTACTTC	CASSVDAYEQYF
TRBJ1-2	TRBV5-4	TRBD1	.	TGTGCCAGCAGCTTGGAAACCAGCTGGGACAGCAACTATGGCTACACCTTC	CASSLETSWDSNYGYTF
TRBJ2-3	TRBV30	TRBD2	.	TGTGCCTGGAGTCCTAGCGGGAGGGGTCCAGATACGCAGTATTTT	CAWSPSGRGPDTQYF
TRBJ2-7	TRBV6-1	TRBD2	.	TGTGCCAGCAGACTAGCGGGAGAATCCTACGAGCAGTACTTC	CASRLAGESYEQYF
TRBJ2-3	TRBV29-1	TRBD1	.	TGCAGCGTTGGGCAGGGGGCAAAGACAGATACGCAGTATTTT	CSVGQGAKTDTQYF
TRBJ2-4	TRBV4-2	TRBD1	.	TGTGCCAGCAGCCACCGGGGACAGATTGAAAACATTCAGTACTTC	CASSHRGQIENIQYF
TRBJ2-2	TRBV7-9	TRBD2	once	TGTGCCAGCCCCCCTACGAGCGGGAGGGCTGGCGGGGAGCTGTTTTTT	CASPPTSGRAGGELFF
TRBJ2-5	TRBV18	.	.	TGTGCCAGCTCACCAACGGTGGAGAGGGAGACCCAGTACTTC	CASSPTVERETQYF
TRBJ1-3	TRBV29-1	TRBD1	.	TGCAGCGTTGAAGATCTTGGGACAGGGCGAAACACCATATATTTT	CSVEDLGTGRNTIYF